A single T cell receptor beta chain is shown here with its context. The sample comes from a study of blood T cell repertoires in COVID-19. On the study more broadly: In each case, the material was cDNA or gDNA derived from T cells, B-cell-depleted T cells, or PBMCs.

Recruitment covered over 20 US areas and drew participants whose ages spanned roughly 18 to 100 years. Participants' reported clinical history set cohort assignment. Clones were sequenced by immunoSEQ multiplex PCR, and TCRdb holds only the in-frame ones, with some missing. The sample has just over 300,000 clones, over 75% seen once. Sequencing was carried out using PBMCs or T cells enriched from blood (not recorded which). The TCR was taken from a woman aged 35 to 49 who had recovered from COVID-19.

The CDR3 loop reads CASSGGMDYEQYF. In DNA form, the CDR3 reads TGTGCCAGCAGCGGCGGGATGGACTACGAGCAGTACTTC. The J gene is TRBJ2-7, the V gene TRBV27, with a possible D match to TRBD2 (6 bases). Looked up from germline, CDR1 is MNHEY and CDR2 is SMNVEV (reference sequence). V was trimmed by 6 bases and J by 3 bases, leaving 12 bases between them. The CDR3 extends over 13 amino acids.